This TCR beta chain was recorded in a study of CD8+ T cells in alopecia areata listed by TCRdb under 2018. General notes on the study: Treated patients were enrolled in an open-label pilot trial of oral tofacitinib, 5 to 10 mg twice daily, for moderate-to-severe alopecia areata. Amplification of TCRbeta CDR3 regions was done by immunoSEQ multiplex PCR using 35 Vbeta forward primers and 13 Jbeta reverse primers. Scalp clonality was compared across normal scalp (n=4), patchy alopecia areata scalp (n=8), and alopecia totalis/universalis scalp (n=8). Patients received tofacitinib for 6 to 18 months and were then followed off drug for 6 months to check for delayed response and recurrence. Biopsies were taken from tofacitinib-treated patients at baseline and at 4 and 24 weeks of treatment, and a later scalp biopsy was taken in several of the tofacitinib-treated patients. The SALT score, which quantifies the percentage of affected scalp surface area, was used to measure disease severity in treated patients. Scalp tissue and sorted CD4+ and CD8+ peripheral blood T cells from patchy and totalis/universalis alopecia areata patients and from healthy controls were covered by human TCRbeta sequencing. To study T cell clonal expansion in alopecia areata, the researchers applied high-throughput TCRbeta sequencing to both the C3H/HeJ mouse model and human patients. The RNA source kit depended on sample type: the PAXgene miRNA kit for fixed scalp, the miRNeasy kit for PBMCs, and the RNeasy kit for mouse skin.

From the germline V gene, CDR1 is SQVTM and CDR2 is ANQGSEA. The CDR3 contains 14 residues, cysteine and phenylalanine counted. The retained sequence is limited to the CDR3, 42 bases, with the frame set at the first base. V loses 4 bases, J loses 0 bases, and the germline ends lie 13 bases apart. As for this clone: The clone's antigen remains unknown. Base qualities are missing; no much larger clone stands one base away.

Results the study describes overall, beyond this receptor: Tofacitinib significantly lowered scalp clonality and the number of expanded CD8+ clones among the top 100 scalp clones. Higher clonality and more expanded CD8+ clones were observed in lesional scalp than in normal scalp, particularly in alopecia totalis/universalis, a finding suggestive of antigenic drive. Because the treated cohort was small and included a single nonresponder, larger studies are needed to assess links between baseline CD8+ expansion and response. Shared TCR sequences between patients were less evident than in mice, which may be partly attributable to HLA diversity in the patient population. Resident alphabeta T cells in normal human skin are also sequenced, complicating scalp TCR repertoire analysis, unlike mouse skin dominated by gammadelta T cells. During tofacitinib treatment, many expanded lesional clones remained in scalp and blood, and this persistence may partly explain relapse after treatment is stopped.

The sample's time point, from its label and the paper: more than three weeks on oral tofacitinib. The treatment or condition label, read with the paper, signifies: oral pan-JAK inhibitor, 5-10 mg twice daily. Lesional scalp punch biopsies and peripheral blood were collected from alopecia areata patients. PBMCs were separated by density centrifugation and stained for CD3, CD4 and CD8, after which CD4+ and CD8+ T cells were sorted on a FACSAria. The library was produced with the immunoSEQ multiplex PCR assay. To provide template for TCR sequencing, every sample had RNA extracted and reverse transcribed into cDNA. SuperScript III was used for first-strand cDNA synthesis, primed with a 2:1 mix of oligo-dT and random hexamers. A synthetic immune receptor repertoire was used to measure amplification bias, and any remaining bias was corrected computationally. As for the original processing: Raw reads were preprocessed to remove errors, and CDR3 was defined by IMGT conventions from the conserved cysteine to phenylalanine. To get clonality, Shannon entropy was normalized by log2 of the number of productive unique TCRs and the result was subtracted from 1. Whether scalp clones were CD4 or CD8 was inferred by matching scalp TCRbeta sequences against CD4 and CD8 repertoires sorted from blood. The table comes from immuneACCESS by way of TCRdb, which keeps in-frame sequences with V and J called. Part of the clones is missing from these tables; in studies checked, under half for an unresolved V gene and the rest for unknown reasons. The V and J calls and the clone size are those of that table, but D and trimming were determined from the DNA. Present in this sample are 140,000 to 150,000 clones, 45% to 60% of which were seen just once. The ten largest account for about 16% of the sample.

The clonotype originates from a human donor with alopecia areata. The chain is made from TRBV29-1 and TRBJ2-7; perhaps TRBD2 is the D gene, with 7 bases matching. The material was CD8+ T cells sorted from blood, obtained at week 4, from a patient treated with tofacitinib. The CDR3 protein: CSVAAGASSYEQYF. The DNA sequence is TGCAGCGTTGCCGCGGGGGCAAGCTCCTACGAGCAGTACTTC.